This T cell receptor beta chain was found in a study of type 1 regulatory T cells (dated by TCRdb to the early 2020s). Regarding the research as a whole: An in vitro protocol by which a Tr1-enriched, alloantigen-specific CD4 T cell product named T-allo10 was generated was characterized in the study. Patients with hematological malignancies who were receiving allogeneic hematopoietic stem cell transplantation were the group in which T-allo10 was being clinically evaluated.

V loses 2 bases, J loses 4 bases, and the germline ends lie 20 bases apart. CDR1 and CDR2 (SQVTM, ANQGSEA) derive from the germline V gene. Counted from cysteine to phenylalanine, this CDR3 has 16 amino acids. The only DNA kept is the CDR3, 48 bases in frame from the first base. Points the paper makes about the study in general: Compared with non-Tr1 cells, Tr1 cells had a TCR repertoire that was more restricted, a finding the study read as clonal expansion induced by alloantigen.

The listed sequencing device is Illumina MiSeq. TCRdb redid the processing of the public reads, applying fastp at Q25 and MiXCR, and retained in-frame beta chains. Rows merge per CDR3 protein into single entries with the most common DNA and genes. The sample contains roughly 46,000 distinct CDR3 sequences, more than 10% of them found a single time. The top ten constitute 7% to 9% of the sample. Of note for this clonotype: Its cognate antigen has yet to be identified. No base quality values were provided; no much bigger clone lies one nucleotide off.

The chain couples TRBV29-1 to TRBJ1-2; TRBD1 might be the D gene, on 6 matching bases. Material for sequencing was cultured non-Tr1 T cells, either the whole culture or a sorted T cell fraction (not recorded which). This specimen's cell subset or site label, per the study, means: non-Tr1 population from the T-allo10 product. This clonotype originated in a human donor in good health. In nucleotide form, the sequence is TGCAGCGTTGAATTGGGGGCAGGGACCGGTCCCTATGGCTACACCTTC. Translated, it gives CSVELGAGTGPYGYTF.